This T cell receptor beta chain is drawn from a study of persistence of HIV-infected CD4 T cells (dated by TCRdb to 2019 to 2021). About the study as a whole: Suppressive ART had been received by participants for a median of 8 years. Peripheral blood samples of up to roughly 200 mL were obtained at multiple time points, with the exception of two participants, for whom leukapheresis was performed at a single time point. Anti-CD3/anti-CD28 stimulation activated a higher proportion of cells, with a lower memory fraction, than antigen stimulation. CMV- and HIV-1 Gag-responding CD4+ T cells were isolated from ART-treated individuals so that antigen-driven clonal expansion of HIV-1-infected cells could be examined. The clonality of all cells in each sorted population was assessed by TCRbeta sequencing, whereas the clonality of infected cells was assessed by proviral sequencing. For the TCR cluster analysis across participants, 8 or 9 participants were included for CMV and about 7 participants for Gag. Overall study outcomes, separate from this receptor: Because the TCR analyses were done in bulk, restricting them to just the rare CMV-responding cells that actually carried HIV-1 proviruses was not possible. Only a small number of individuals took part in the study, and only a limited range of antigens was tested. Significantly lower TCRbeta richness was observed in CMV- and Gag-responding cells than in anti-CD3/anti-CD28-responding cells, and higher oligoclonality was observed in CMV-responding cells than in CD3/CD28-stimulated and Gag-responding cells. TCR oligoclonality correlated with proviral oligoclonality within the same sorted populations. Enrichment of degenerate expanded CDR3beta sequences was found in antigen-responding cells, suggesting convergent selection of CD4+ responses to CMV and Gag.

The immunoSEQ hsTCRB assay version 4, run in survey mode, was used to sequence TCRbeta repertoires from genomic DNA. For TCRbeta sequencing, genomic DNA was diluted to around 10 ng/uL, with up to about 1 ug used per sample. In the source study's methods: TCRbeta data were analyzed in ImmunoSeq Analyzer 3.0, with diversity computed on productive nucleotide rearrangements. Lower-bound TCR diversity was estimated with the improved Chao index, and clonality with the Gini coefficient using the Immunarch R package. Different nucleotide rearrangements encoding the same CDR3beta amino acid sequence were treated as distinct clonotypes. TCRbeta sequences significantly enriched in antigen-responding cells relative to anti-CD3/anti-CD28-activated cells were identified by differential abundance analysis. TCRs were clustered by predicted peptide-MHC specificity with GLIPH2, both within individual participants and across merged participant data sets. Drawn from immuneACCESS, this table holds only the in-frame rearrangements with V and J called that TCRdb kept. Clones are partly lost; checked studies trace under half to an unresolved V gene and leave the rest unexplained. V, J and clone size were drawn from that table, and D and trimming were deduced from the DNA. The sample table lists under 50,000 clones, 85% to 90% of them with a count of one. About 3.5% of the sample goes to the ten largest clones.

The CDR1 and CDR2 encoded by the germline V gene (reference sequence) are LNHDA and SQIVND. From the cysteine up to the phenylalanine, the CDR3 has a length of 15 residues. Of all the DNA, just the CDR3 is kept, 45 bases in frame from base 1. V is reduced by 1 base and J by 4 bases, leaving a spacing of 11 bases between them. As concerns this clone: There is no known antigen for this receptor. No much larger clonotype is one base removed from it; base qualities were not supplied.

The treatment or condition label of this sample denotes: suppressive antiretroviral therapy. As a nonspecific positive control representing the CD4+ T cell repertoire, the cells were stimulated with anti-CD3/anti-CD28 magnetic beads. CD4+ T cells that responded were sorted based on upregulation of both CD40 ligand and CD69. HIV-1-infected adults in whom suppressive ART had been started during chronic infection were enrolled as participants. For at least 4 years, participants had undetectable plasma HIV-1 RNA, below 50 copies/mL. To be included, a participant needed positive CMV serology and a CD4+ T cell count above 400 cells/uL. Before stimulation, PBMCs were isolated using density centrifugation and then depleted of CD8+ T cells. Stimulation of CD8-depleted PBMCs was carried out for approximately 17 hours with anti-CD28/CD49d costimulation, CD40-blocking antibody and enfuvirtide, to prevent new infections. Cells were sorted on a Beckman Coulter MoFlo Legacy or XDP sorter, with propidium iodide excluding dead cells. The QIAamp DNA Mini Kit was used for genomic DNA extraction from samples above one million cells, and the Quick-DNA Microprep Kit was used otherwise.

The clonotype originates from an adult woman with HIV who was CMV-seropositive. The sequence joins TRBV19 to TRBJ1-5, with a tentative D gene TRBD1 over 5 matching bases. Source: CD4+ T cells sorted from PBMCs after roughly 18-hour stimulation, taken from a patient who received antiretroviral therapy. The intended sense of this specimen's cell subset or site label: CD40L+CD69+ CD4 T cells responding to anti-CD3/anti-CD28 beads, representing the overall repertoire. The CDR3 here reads CASSIVGTRNQPQHF. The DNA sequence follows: TGTGCCAGTAGTATAGTAGGGACGAGGAATCAGCCCCAGCATTTT.